The 32 T cell receptor beta chains below were found in one sample sequenced in a study of blood T cell repertoires in COVID-19. Libraries were prepared by immunoSEQ multiplex PCR; TCRdb keeps only in-frame clonotypes and omits some of them. The data hold a few hundred thousand clones, with about 89% observed a single time. Sequenced material: peripheral blood. These receptors were collected from a man aged 18 to 30 who had recovered from COVID-19.

The CDR3 DNA sequence: TGCGCCAGCAGTGAGTCCCGGGAGAACACTGAAGCTTTCTTT. It yields the protein CASSESRENTEAFF. The chain employs TRBV10-2 and TRBJ1-1, with D uncertain. Germline-derived CDR1 and CDR2 are WSHSY and SAAADI. The CDR3 covers 14 residues. The V and J ends lost 0 bases and 1 base respectively, with 6 bases between them.

The chain joins TRBV7-8 to TRBJ1-4; perhaps TRBD1 as D (5 bases). The germline V gene has CDR1 SGHVS and CDR2 FQNEAQ. Trimming pared 0 bases from V and 5 bases from J, leaving 7 bases between. CDR3 length equals 14 residues. CDR3 loop: CASSLAPGNEKLFF. The CDR3 nucleotides read TGTGCCAGCAGCTTAGCCCCAGGGAATGAAAAACTGTTTTTT.

This chain joins TRBV5-1 and TRBJ2-3; D uncertain. The length of the CDR3 is 14 residues. V gave up 0 bases and J gave up 5 bases, with 10 bases separating them. Germline-derived CDR1 and CDR2 are SGHRS and YFSETQ. The CDR3 sequence is CASSLATRVDTQYF. The CDR3 region has the DNA TGCGCCAGCAGCTTGGCTACCCGGGTAGATACGCAGTATTTT.

The V gene is TRBV19, the J gene TRBJ2-7; possible D gene TRBD1, 6 bases. Germline V CDR1 and CDR2: LNHDA, SQIVND (reference sequence). The V end lost 7 bases, the J end lost 0 bases, and 13 bases lay between the germline ends. The CDR3 has 14 amino acids. CDR3 loop: CASKGVASSYEQYF. CDR3 sequence (DNA): TGTGCCAGTAAGGGGGTAGCCAGCTCCTACGAGCAGTACTTC.

V usage is TRBV27 and J usage is TRBJ2-7, with D uncertain. Germline assignment: CDR1 MNHEY and CDR2 SMNVEV (reference sequence). V was clipped by 0 bases and J by 3 bases, with 6 bases between them. The CDR3 extends over 13 amino acids. CDR3 loop: CASSLSVSYEQYF. The CDR3 DNA reads as TGTGCCAGCAGTTTATCGGTCAGCTACGAGCAGTACTTC.

The chain has TRBV30 and TRBJ2-1, with D perhaps TRBD2 (6 bases). CDR1 is GTSNPN, CDR2 SVGIG, per germline (reference sequence). CDR3 size: 13 residues. The V end lost 5 bases, the J end lost 3 bases, and 11 bases lay between the germline ends. In nucleotides, the CDR3 is TGTGCCTGGGGACGGGAGTTCTACAATGAGCAGTTCTTC. Translating it yields CAWGREFYNEQFF.

This chain connects TRBV4-1 to TRBJ2-7; 7 positions match TRBD1. CDR3 length equals 15 residues. V gave up 0 bases and J gave up 4 bases; unmatched junction bases: 6. CDR1 is MGHRA, CDR2 YSYEKL, per germline. The CDR3: CASSQDRGFHYEQYF. The CDR3 region has the DNA TGCGCCAGCAGCCAAGACAGGGGGTTTCATTACGAGCAGTACTTC.

The genes are TRBV15 and TRBJ1-2, with D possibly being TRBD1 (6 bases). CDR3 length: 17 residues. V was clipped by 0 bases and J by 6 bases, with 20 bases between them. The germline CDR1 and CDR2 sequences are LNHNV and YYDKDF (reference sequence). CDR3 sequence reads: CATSRDSLDSSLNGYTF. The CDR3 nucleotides are TGTGCCACCAGCAGAGACTCCCTGGACAGCTCTCTGAATGGCTACACCTTC.

V gene TRBV14 combines with J gene TRBJ2-7, with 8 bases that match TRBD2. J gave up 4 bases and V 4 bases, and 9 bases lay outside the gene matches. In germline, CDR1 is SGHDN, CDR2 FVKESK. The CDR3 has 15 residues. DNA for the CDR3: TGTGCCAGCAGCCCCAGCATAGCGGGACCTTACGAGCAGTACTTC. It encodes CASSPSIAGPYEQYF.

V usage is TRBV10-3 and J usage is TRBJ2-3; 7 nucleotides line up with TRBD2. The CDR3 has 15 amino acids. V lost 3 bases to trimming and J lost 0 bases; unmatched junction nucleotides: 3. The germline V gene encodes CDR1 ENHRY and CDR2 SYGVKD. CDR3 sequence: CAISDGGGSTDTQYF. The CDR3 DNA follows: TGTGCCATCAGTGATGGGGGGGGAAGCACAGATACGCAGTATTTT.

The rearrangement joins TRBV7-6 to TRBJ2-3; TRBD2 aligns across 11 bases. The CDR3 contains 17 residues. V lost 4 bases, J lost 4 bases, and 10 bases stayed unmatched. CDR1 and CDR2 from the germline V gene are SGHVS and FNYEAQ. CDR3 residues: CASSSPLSGGVPDTQYF. The CDR3 region has the DNA TGTGCCAGCAGCTCCCCTCTTAGCGGGGGGGTTCCAGATACGCAGTATTTT. The variable domain in full, with the rest retrieved from reference TRBV7-6 and TRBJ2-3, is GAGVSQSPRYKVTKRGQDVALRCDPISGHVSLYWYRQALGQGPEFLTYFNYEAQQDKSGLPNDRFSAERPEGSISTLTIQRTEQRDSAMYRCASSSPLSGGVPDTQYFGPGTRLTVL.

This clone has only one observation. The chain couples TRBV27 to TRBJ2-3, with TRBD1 matching 9 bases. This CDR3 is 17 amino acids long. Germline values: CDR1 MNHEY, CDR2 SMNVEV (reference sequence). The J segment lost 0 bases and the V segment lost 1 base, leaving 5 bases of the junction unmatched. Written as DNA, the CDR3 is TGTGCCAGCAGTTTATACCGGGACAGGGATAGCACAGATACGCAGTATTTT. Protein product: CASSLYRDRDSTDTQYF.

The rearrangement uses TRBV18 and TRBJ2-7; 8 positions agree with TRBD2. This CDR3 is 20 amino acids long. V lost 2 bases and J lost 0; bases outside the gene matches: 18. CDR1 is KGHSH and CDR2 is LQKENI in the germline V gene. CDR3 amino acids: CASSPWEASPGGGFSYEQYF. The CDR3 coding sequence is TGTGCCAGCTCACCATGGGAGGCTTCGCCGGGGGGGGGTTTCTCCTACGAGCAGTACTTC.

V is TRBV11-3 and J is TRBJ2-2, with TRBD1 identical over 7 bases. The V segment lost 5 bases and the J segment 5 bases; nucleotides outside the gene matches: 14. Germline lookup yields CDR1 SGHNT and CDR2 YENEEA. The CDR3 runs to 17 residues. The DNA of the CDR3 is TGTGCCAGCAGCCCCCTGAGAGGGACAGACGCTACCGGGGAGCTGTTTTTT. Its translation is CASSPLRGTDATGELFF. The whole variable domain, filled in from reference TRBV11-3 and TRBJ2-2, reads EAGVVQSPRYKIIEKKQPVAFWCNPISGHNTLYWYLQNLGQGPELLIRYENEEAVDDSQLPKDRFSAERLKGVDSTLKIQPAELGDSAVYLCASSPLRGTDATGELFFGEGSRLTVL.

This chain links TRBV5-1 with TRBJ2-1; 10 nucleotides align to TRBD1. Per the germline V gene, CDR1 is SGHRS and CDR2 is YFSETQ. J lost 10 bases, V lost 3 bases, and 7 bases had no gene match. The CDR3 sequence is 14 residues long. CDR3 protein: CASSSGTGVVEQFF. Written as DNA, the CDR3 is TGCGCCAGCAGCTCGGGGACAGGGGTGGTCGAGCAGTTCTTC.

The chain joins TRBV4-3 to TRBJ1-2; D gene ambiguous. Germline V gene sequence: CDR1 LGHNA, CDR2 YSLEER. Trimming removed 0 bases at V and 2 bases at J, with 7 bases between. The CDR3 is made up of 14 amino acids. Here the CDR3 reads CASSQEQTNYGYTF. The DNA for the CDR3 is TGCGCCAGCAGCCAAGAACAAACGAACTATGGCTACACCTTC.

V is TRBV6-2 or TRBV6-3 and J is TRBJ1-5; no clear D gene. Germline V lookup: CDR1 MNHEY, CDR2 SVGEGT. Trimming left V 6 bases short and J 6 bases short, with 15 bases between. The CDR3 is made up of 14 amino acids. The CDR3 region has the DNA TGTGCCAGCAGCCGAAACCCGGCGGGTCAGCCCCAGCATTTT. Translating gives CASSRNPAGQPQHF.

This clone was detected only once. The J gene is TRBJ1-2, the V gene TRBV27; 12 nucleotides agree with TRBD1. The junction had 13 bases not matched to a gene; V was cut back by 5 bases and J by 3 bases. This CDR3 spans 18 amino acids. The germline CDR1 and CDR2 sequences are MNHEY and SMNVEV (reference sequence). CDR3 sequence: CASSRLGTGGAADYGYTF. The CDR3, as DNA: TGTGCCAGCAGTCGGCTGGGGACAGGGGGCGCCGCGGACTATGGCTACACCTTC.

The chain employs TRBV5-1 and TRBJ2-7, with D tentatively TRBD1 (7 bases). The CDR3 length is 16 residues. Germline-derived CDR1 and CDR2 are SGHRS and YFSETQ. V was pared by 3 bases and J by 5 bases, with 21 bases between. The CDR3 coding sequence is TGCGCCAGCAGCTCCGGAGGGCAGGGGGGAAGGGACGAGCAGTACTTC. This encodes CASSSGGQGGRDEQYF.

CDR3 coding DNA: TGTGCCAGCAGTTACGAGTTGGAGACCCAGTACTTC. Encoded protein: CASSYELETQYF. V and J are TRBV6-2 or TRBV6-3 and TRBJ2-5; D call uncertain. The germline V and J ends were trimmed by 2 bases and 5 bases, with 6 bases remaining between them. Per germline, CDR1 MNHEY and CDR2 SVGEGT. The CDR3 runs 12 residues.

The genes are TRBV19 and TRBJ2-7; D is perhaps TRBD2 (7 bases). Trimming took off 5 bases at V and 7 bases at J, with 21 bases between the two ends. Per germline, CDR1 LNHDA and CDR2 SQIVND (reference sequence). CDR3 length: 15 residues. The CDR3 reads CASSGGGSLLREQYF. CDR3 coding DNA: TGTGCCAGTAGTGGGGGCGGGAGTCTCCTACGAGAGCAGTACTTC.

The chain recombines TRBV18 with TRBJ2-7; 8 bases line up with TRBD1. There are 13 residues in the CDR3. From germline, CDR1 is KGHSH and CDR2 LQKENI. The V segment lost 3 bases and the J segment 7 bases; nucleotides outside the gene matches: 5. For the CDR3, the DNA is TGTGCCAGCTCACCGGACAGGGAGAGAGAGCAGTACTTC. Translation: CASSPDREREQYF.

The chain has TRBV2 and TRBJ2-1, with TRBD2 matching 7 bases. The V and J ends lost 6 bases and 10 bases, in that order; junction bases with no gene match: 9. CDR3 length: 13 amino acids. Per germline, CDR1 SNHLY and CDR2 FYNNEI. CDR3 DNA sequence: TGTGCCAGCAGCGCGACTAGCTTTCGGGAGCAGTTCTTC. Its translation is CASSATSFREQFF.

The chain combines TRBV3-1 (or the pseudogene TRBV3-2) with TRBJ2-7; D might be TRBD2 (5 bases). The V end lost 1 base, the J end lost 1 base, and 8 bases lay between the germline ends. CDR1 LGHDT and CDR2 YNNKEL come from the germline V gene (reference sequence). The CDR3 is 14 amino acids. CDR3 residues: CASSQGTDSYEQYF. In DNA form, the CDR3 reads TGTGCCAGCAGCCAAGGGACTGATTCCTACGAGCAGTACTTC.

V usage is TRBV4-1 and J usage is TRBJ2-7, with D tentatively TRBD1 (5 bases). The ends were cut back, 2 bases at V and 6 bases at J, with 14 bases in the middle. CDR3 size: 14 residues. CDR1 and CDR2 from the germline V gene are MGHRA and YSYEKL. CDR3 DNA: TGCGCCAGCAGCCAAAGAACTACAGGTTCCGAGCAGTACTTC. It codes for CASSQRTTGSEQYF.

The chain recombines TRBV10-3 with TRBJ1-1, with 7 positions matching TRBD1. J gave up 1 base and V 6 bases, and 2 bases lay outside the gene matches. This CDR3 comprises 13 residues. Germline CDR1 ENHRY, CDR2 SYGVKD. This CDR3 reads CAISGQENTEAFF. In nucleotides, the CDR3 is TGTGCCATCAGCGGACAGGAGAACACTGAAGCTTTCTTT.

This chain connects TRBV11-3 to TRBJ2-2; 7 positions match TRBD2. The CDR3 loop spans 16 amino acids. Germline V CDR1 and CDR2: SGHNT, YENEEA. V lost 6 bases to trimming and J lost 6 bases; unmatched junction nucleotides: 13. CDR3 nucleotides: TGTGCCAGCAGAAAGAGGGACTACGTGTTCGCCGGGGAGCTGTTTTTT. It is translated as CASRKRDYVFAGELFF.

The rearrangement joins TRBV6-5 to TRBJ2-1; possibly TRBD2 for D (5 bases). The CDR3 covers 12 residues. Germline lookup yields CDR1 MNHEY and CDR2 SVGAGI. V was shortened by 7 bases and J by 6 bases, with 10 bases between the two germline ends. CDR3 residues: CASNGLANEQFF. The CDR3 DNA is TGTGCCAGCAATGGACTGGCCAATGAGCAGTTCTTC.

CDR3 sequence reads: CASSYWRPGGHQPQHF. The CDR3 DNA sequence: TGTGCCAGCAGTTACTGGCGGCCGGGGGGCCATCAGCCCCAGCATTTT. The chain employs TRBV6-5 and TRBJ1-5; perhaps TRBD1 as D (6 bases). The CDR3 runs 16 residues. CDR1 MNHEY and CDR2 SVGAGI come from the germline V gene. V dropped 1 base and J dropped 5 bases, with 15 bases sitting between them.

The gene calls are TRBV11-3 and TRBJ2-3, with unresolved D. Trimming pared 5 bases from V and 1 base from J, leaving 4 bases between. The germline V gene encodes CDR1 SGHNT and CDR2 YENEEA. The CDR3 contains 12 residues. CDR3 nucleotides: TGTGCCAGCAGCGTCGGCACAGATACGCAGTATTTT. Its translation is CASSVGTDTQYF.

This clone is a singleton in its sample. J is TRBJ1-4 and V is TRBV6-1; no definite D call. This CDR3 contains 19 residues. V gave up 2 bases and J gave up 4 bases, with 23 bases separating them. Germline V lookup: CDR1 MNHNS, CDR2 SASEGT. CDR3 region: CASSEIGPAGRHGNEKLFF. The CDR3 DNA sequence: TGTGCCAGCAGTGAAATCGGACCTGCGGGTAGGCATGGTAATGAAAAACTGTTTTTT.

This clone was observed a single time. The V and J genes are TRBV12-2 and TRBJ2-7; TRBD1, the table's D call, lacks a check against the DNA. TRBV12-2 is marked as a pseudogene. CDR3 length equals 21 residues. CDR3 region: CASRLLGQGSLNRFGTYEQYF. The CDR3 region has the DNA TGTGCAAGTCGCTTACTGGGACAGGGCTCTTTGAATCGCTTCGGAACCTACGAGCAGTACTTC.